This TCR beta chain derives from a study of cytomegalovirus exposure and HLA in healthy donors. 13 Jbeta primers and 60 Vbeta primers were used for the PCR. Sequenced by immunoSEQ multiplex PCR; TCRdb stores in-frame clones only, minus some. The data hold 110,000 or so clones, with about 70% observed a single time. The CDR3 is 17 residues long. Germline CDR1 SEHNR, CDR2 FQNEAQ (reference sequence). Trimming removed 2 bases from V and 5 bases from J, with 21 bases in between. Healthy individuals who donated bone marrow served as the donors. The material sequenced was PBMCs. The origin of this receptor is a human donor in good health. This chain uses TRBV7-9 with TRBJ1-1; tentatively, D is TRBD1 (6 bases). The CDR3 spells CASSLTFGDRGATEAFF. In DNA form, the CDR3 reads TGTGCCAGCAGCTTAACGTTCGGGGATCGGGGGGCAACTGAAGCTTTCTTT.